Listed below are T cell receptor beta chains from one sample, sequenced in a study of CD8+ T cells in alopecia areata. The assay was immunoSEQ multiplex PCR, and TCRdb's table has in-frame clones only and misses some. The table records more than 200,000 clones, 64% of them present only once. The sequencing here drew on CD4+ T cells sorted from blood, taken at week 4, from a patient treated with tofacitinib. All receptors come from a human donor with alopecia areata. CDR3s include the opening cysteine and the closing phenylalanine or tryptophan. Fields, in order: V gene, D gene, J gene, clone size, CDR3 length, CDR3 protein, CDR3 DNA. The D gene is left open where the match is weak. The size field is filled for only some rows; it gives once, few, many or a size class.

TRBV14	-	TRBJ2-6	-	17	CASSQRRTRAGANVLTF	TGTGCCAGCAGCCAACGAAGAACCAGGGCTGGGGCCAACGTCCTGACTTTC
TRBV25-1	TRBD1	TRBJ2-5	-	16	CASSEAAGTGKETQYF	TGTGCCAGCAGTGAAGCCGCCGGGACAGGGAAAGAGACCCAGTACTTC
TRBV23-1	-	TRBJ1-5	-	15	CASSQSAPNNQPQHF	TGCGCCAGCAGTCAATCAGCCCCGAACAATCAGCCCCAGCATTTT
TRBV29-1	-	TRBJ2-5	-	12	CSVRLGGETQYF	TGCAGCGTAAGACTGGGGGGAGAGACCCAGTACTTC
TRBV2	-	TRBJ1-5	-	11	CASSLRETQHF	TGTGCCAGCAGCCTTCGAGAAACCCAGCATTTT
TRBV29-1	-	TRBJ1-1	few	12	CSVGGAGRGAFF	TGCAGCGTTGGAGGGGCGGGAAGGGGAGCTTTCTTT
TRBV10-3	TRBD2	TRBJ2-3	-	15	CAISGTSGHTDTQYF	TGTGCCATCAGTGGGACTAGCGGTCACACAGATACGCAGTATTTT
TRBV11-2	-	TRBJ1-2	-	14	CASSPTDSNYGYTF	TGTGCCAGCAGCCCCACCGACAGCAACTATGGCTACACCTTC
TRBV5-1	-	TRBJ1-1	-	14	CASSLGVSDTEAFF	TGCGCCAGCAGCTTGGGGGTTTCGGACACTGAAGCTTTCTTT
TRBV4-1	-	TRBJ1-3	few	16	CASSQEAATGGNTIYF	TGCGCCAGCAGCCAAGAGGCCGCTACGGGTGGAAACACCATATATTTT
TRBV6-5	TRBD2	TRBJ2-7	-	15	CASSYPSGGAFEQYF	TGTGCCAGCAGTTACCCCAGCGGGGGGGCTTTCGAGCAGTACTTC
TRBV15	-	TRBJ1-4	-	15	CATSRVLVGNEKLFF	TGTGCCACCAGCAGAGTCTTGGTTGGTAATGAAAAACTGTTTTTT
TRBV7-2	-	TRBJ2-5	-	14	CASSLARVQETQYF	TGTGCCAGCAGCTTAGCCAGGGTACAAGAGACCCAGTACTTC
TRBV30	TRBD1	TRBJ2-7	once	13	CAWSRDSTYEQYF	TGTGCCTGGAGTAGGGACAGCACCTACGAGCAGTACTTC
TRBV5-1	-	TRBJ2-5	-	15	CASSLASRVQETQYF	TGCGCCAGCAGCTTGGCCTCCAGGGTCCAAGAGACCCAGTACTTC
TRBV7-9	-	TRBJ1-2	-	15	CASSSPGQGGYGYTF	TGTGCCAGCAGCTCCCCCGGGCAGGGCGGCTATGGCTACACCTTC
TRBV7-9	-	TRBJ2-1	once	12	CASSLDRGGQFF	TGTGCCAGCAGCTTAGACCGGGGCGGGCAGTTCTTC
TRBV2	-	TRBJ1-2	-	12	CASSEEGPTNTF	TGTGCCAGCAGTGAGGAGGGGCCTACGAACACCTTC
TRBV29-1	-	TRBJ2-1	-	14	CSVRYLGSYNEQFF	TGCAGCGTGAGGTATCTGGGGAGCTACAATGAGCAGTTCTTC
TRBV7-9	-	TRBJ2-1	-	13	CASSHSIGNEQFF	TGTGCCAGCAGCCACTCCATTGGAAATGAGCAGTTCTTC